This paragraph covers one T cell receptor beta chain sequence. The record originates from a study of blood T cell repertoires in COVID-19. At the level of the study: The samples span acute and convalescent COVID-19 from the United States, Italy and Spain. Sample material is recorded as cDNA or gDNA derived from T cells, B-cell-depleted T cells, or PBMCs.

As handled by the study authors: Amplifying reference gene primers gave estimates of nucleated cell counts. This table comes from immunoSEQ multiplex PCR, and its TCRdb copy is limited to in-frame clones, with some not included. The D gene and trimming were derived from the DNA, and the V and J assignments and clone size from that table. Seen here are about 160,000 clones, approximately 88% observed once, and the top ten hold roughly 9%. Trimming removed 6 bases at V and 4 bases at J, with 15 bases between. Germline V gene lookup returns CDR1 MDHEN and CDR2 SYDVKM. CDR3 length equals 14 residues. This TCR was recovered from a woman older than 75 with active or convalescent COVID-19. The specimen sequenced was peripheral blood. This chain connects TRBV28 to TRBJ1-1, with D possibly TRBD1 on 5 matching bases. The chain's CDR3 is CASSQGPGGTEAFF. The CDR3 nucleotides are TGTGCCAGCAGCCAGGGCCCCGGGGGCACTGAAGCTTTCTTT.